The next 10 T cell receptor beta chains were all read from a single sample in a study of molecular identifiers for immune sequencing clone quantification (dated 2018 in TCRdb). Library preparation used PCR. The instrument was an Illumina HiSeq 4000. TCRdb handled the public reads itself, with Q25 trimming in fastp and clone calling in MiXCR, and kept productive beta chains. Entries that share a CDR3 protein sequence are merged under the most common genes and DNA. The sample table shows 250,000 to 350,000 distinct CDR3 sequences, and 20% to 25% are seen once. The ten largest account for 0.7% to 0.9% of the sample. Sequenced material: naive CD8+ T cells from blood, with Jurkat cell RNA spiked in. Read against the paper, the sample's cell subset or site label means: FACS-sorted CD8+CD4-CCR7+CD45RA+ naive T cells. These receptors came from a human donor in good health. Some libraries in this study had Jurkat cell RNA spiked in.

The CDR3 protein is CASIGQQNTEAFF. Written as DNA, the CDR3 is TGTGCCAGCATCGGACAGCAGAACACTGAAGCTTTCTTT. The chain is built from TRBV13 and TRBJ1-1, with D possibly being TRBD1 (6 bases). Germline V gene data show CDR1 as PRHDT and CDR2 as FYEKMQ (reference sequence). The CDR3 runs to 13 residues. V lost 7 bases, J lost 1 base, and 10 bases lay in between.

This clonotype was seen ten or more times. V is TRBV6-6 and J is TRBJ2-7; D tentatively fits TRBD1 or TRBD2 (5 bases each). This CDR3 is 13 amino acids long. V dropped 2 bases and J dropped 6 bases, with 11 bases sitting between them. Germline V gives CDR1 MNHNY, CDR2 SVGAGI (reference sequence). The DNA of the CDR3 is TGTGCCAGCAGTTACGGGCCAGGGACCGAGCAGTACTTC. This translates into CASSYGPGTEQYF.

The J gene is TRBJ1-1, the V gene TRBV13; 8 bases agree with TRBD1. The CDR3 is 15 amino acids. CDR1 PRHDT and CDR2 FYEKMQ come from the germline V gene (reference sequence). The J segment lost 2 bases and the V segment lost 3 bases, leaving 5 bases of the junction unmatched. CDR3 sequence reads: CASSFGTGLNTEAFF. CDR3 DNA: TGTGCCAGCAGCTTCGGGACAGGCCTTAACACTGAAGCTTTCTTT.

This clonotype was seen once. This could be a read error, since a much larger clone is one nucleotide away. As the CDR3 is not closed by the conserved phenylalanine or tryptophan, this likely results from a read error. The rearrangement joins TRBV2 to TRBJ2-7, with D hard to call. V dropped 7 bases and J dropped 3 bases, with 19 bases sitting between them. Looked up from germline, CDR1 is SNHLY and CDR2 is FYNNEI. The CDR3 totals 15 residues. The CDR3 loop is CASTETQSPNYEQYL. CDR3 DNA sequence: TGTGCCAGCACCGAAACCCAGTCCCCGAACTACGAGCAGTACCTC.

The chain couples TRBV6-2 or TRBV6-3 to TRBJ1-1; D call uncertain. The V end was cut by 6 bases, the J end by 4 bases, with 15 bases between. Germline V gene sequence: CDR1 MNHEY, CDR2 SVGEGT. The CDR3 has 14 amino acids. The DNA for the CDR3 is TGTGCCAGCAGCCAAGGGTCCCGGACCACTGAAGCTTTCTTT. It translates to CASSQGSRTTEAFF.

This clonotype was recorded at least ten times. The rearrangement joins TRBV29-1 to TRBJ2-1; 11 nucleotides align to TRBD1. CDR3 size: 13 residues. V shed 5 bases and J 9 bases; nucleotides not matched to a gene: 6. CDR1 SQVTM and CDR2 ANQGSEA come from the germline V gene. In DNA form, the CDR3 reads TGCAGCGTTTGGGACAGGGGGTCCGGTGAGCAGTTCTTC. Amino acids: CSVWDRGSGEQFF.

This clonotype was observed at least ten times. This chain links TRBV4-2 with TRBJ2-1; no definite D call. Germline assignment: CDR1 LGHNA and CDR2 YNFKEQ. V lost 1 base, J lost 10 bases, and 11 bases lay in between. The CDR3 has 13 amino acids. CDR3 sequence (DNA): TGTGCCAGCAGCCAAGGCGGCCAGCCAGAGCAGTTCTTC. Translation: CASSQGGQPEQFF.

There are many counts of this clonotype. The rearrangement links TRBV4-1 to TRBJ2-1; D possibly corresponds to TRBD1 (5 bases). V was trimmed by 1 base and J by 7 bases, leaving 14 bases between them. In germline, CDR1 is MGHRA, CDR2 YSYEKL. The CDR3 length is 15 residues. The chain's CDR3 is CASSQGQGSLNEQFF. The DNA for the CDR3 is TGCGCCAGCAGCCAAGGGCAGGGCTCGCTTAATGAGCAGTTCTTC.

This clonotype was observed a few times. This chain joins TRBV7-9 and TRBJ2-7; D could derive from TRBD1 or TRBD2 (5 bases each). Germline V gene sequence: CDR1 SEHNR, CDR2 FQNEAQ (reference sequence). This CDR3 has 16 amino acids. V lost 1 base, J lost 6 bases, and 19 bases lay in between. CDR3 loop: CASSLGYSRDHLEQYF. CDR3 in DNA: TGTGCCAGCAGCTTAGGCTACAGCCGGGACCATCTCGAGCAGTACTTC.

This clonotype appeared a single time. Relative to the germline gene, one junction end is altered; a read error may explain this. V is TRBV13 and J is TRBJ1-1, with D perhaps TRBD1 (5 bases). Germline CDR1 PRHDT, CDR2 FYEKMQ (reference sequence). CDR3 size: 16 residues. CDR3 amino acids: CASSSPQGSMNTEASF. The CDR3 DNA sequence: TGTGCCAGCAGCTCCCCCCAGGGAAGTATGAACACTGAAGCTTCCTTT.